The sequence of this TCR beta chain was determined in a study of T cell responses to AZD1222 COVID-19 vaccine. The CDR3 is made up of 14 amino acids. V lost 4 bases and J lost 4; bases outside the gene matches: 5. Germline loops: CDR1 KGHDR, CDR2 SFDVKD. Clones were read by immunoSEQ multiplex PCR, and TCRdb kept only the in-frame ones, dropping some. The table has roughly 55,000 clones, about 85% seen once; the top ten hold 3.9%. The sequencing used peripheral blood, collected on day 0 of AZD1222 vaccination. The receptor was isolated from an adult in good health. This rearrangement joins TRBV24-1 to TRBJ1-2, with 7 nucleotides matching TRBD1. CDR3 nucleotides: TGTGCCACCAGTGACCCCACAGGGGCCTATGGCTACACCTTC. Protein sequence: CATSDPTGAYGYTF.